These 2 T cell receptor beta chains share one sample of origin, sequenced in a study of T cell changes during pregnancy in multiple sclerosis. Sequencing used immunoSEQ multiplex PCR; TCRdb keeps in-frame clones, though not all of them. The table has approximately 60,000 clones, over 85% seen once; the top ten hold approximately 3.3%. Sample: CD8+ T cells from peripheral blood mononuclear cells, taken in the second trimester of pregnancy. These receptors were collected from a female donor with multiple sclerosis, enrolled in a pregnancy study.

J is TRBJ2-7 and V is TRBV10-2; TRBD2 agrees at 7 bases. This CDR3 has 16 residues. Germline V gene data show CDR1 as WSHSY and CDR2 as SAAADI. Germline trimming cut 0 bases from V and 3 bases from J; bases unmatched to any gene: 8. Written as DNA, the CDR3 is TGCGCCAGCAGTGAGTCGGAGCGGGAAACAATCTACGAGCAGTACTTC. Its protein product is CASSESERETIYEQYF.

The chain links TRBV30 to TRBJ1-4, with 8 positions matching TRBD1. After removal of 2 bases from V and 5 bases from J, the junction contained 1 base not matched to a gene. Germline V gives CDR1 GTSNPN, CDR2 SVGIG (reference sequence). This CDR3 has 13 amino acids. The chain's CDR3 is CAWSWTGNEKLFF. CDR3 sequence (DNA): TGTGCCTGGAGTTGGACAGGGAATGAAAAACTGTTTTTT.